A selection of T cell receptor beta chains follows, all from one sample in a study of molecular identifiers for immune sequencing clone quantification. TCRdb independently ran MiXCR on the PCR reads; one entry per CDR3 protein. Counted here are about 500,000 distinct CDR3 sequences, around 25% occurring once; the ten biggest clones make up roughly 0.79%. Specimen: naive CD8+ T cells from blood, with Jurkat cell RNA spiked in. The receptors here all came from a human donor in good health. Some libraries in this study had Jurkat cell RNA spiked in. Both conserved end residues are part of each CDR3. Fields, in order: D gene, V gene, J gene, clone size, CDR3 protein, CDR3 DNA. A D gene is named only where the DNA matches it firmly. Clone size is given for some rows only: seen once, a few or many times, or a class if the clone is expanded.

d_gene: NA; v_gene: TRBV20-1; j_gene: TRBJ1-6; abundance: few; CDR3aa: CSARDPSGINSPLHF; CDR3nt: TGCAGTGCTAGAGATCCCTCCGGGATAAATTCACCCCTCCACTTT
d_gene: TRBD1; v_gene: TRBV20-1; j_gene: TRBJ2-7; abundance: few; CDR3aa: CSAWTGTYEQYF; CDR3nt: TGCAGTGCTTGGACAGGGACCTACGAGCAGTACTTC
d_gene: TRBD2; v_gene: TRBV20-1; j_gene: TRBJ2-1; abundance: NA; CDR3aa: CSAWSGGLYNEQFF; CDR3nt: TGCAGTGCCTGGAGCGGGGGGCTGTACAATGAGCAGTTCTTC
d_gene: TRBD1; v_gene: TRBV28; j_gene: TRBJ2-7; abundance: NA; CDR3aa: CASSLGQDGFYEQYF; CDR3nt: TGTGCCAGCAGCCTGGGACAGGATGGATTCTACGAGCAGTACTTC
d_gene: TRBD2; v_gene: TRBV25-1; j_gene: TRBJ2-7; abundance: NA; CDR3aa: CASSKWTSGNYYEQYF; CDR3nt: TGTGCCAGCAGTAAATGGACTAGCGGGAATTATTACGAGCAGTACTTC
d_gene: NA; v_gene: TRBV14; j_gene: TRBJ1-6; abundance: NA; CDR3aa: CASSQGRRALDNSPLHF; CDR3nt: TGTGCCAGCAGCCAAGGACGAAGGGCGCTGGATAATTCACCCCTCCACTTT
d_gene: TRBD1; v_gene: TRBV7-2; j_gene: TRBJ1-5; abundance: NA; CDR3aa: CASSLAVWQGALQLQPQHF; CDR3nt: TGTGCCAGCAGCTTAGCGGTGTGGCAGGGGGCCCTTCAACTCCAGCCCCAGCATTTT
d_gene: TRBD2; v_gene: TRBV6-5; j_gene: TRBJ2-3; abundance: NA; CDR3aa: CASRIAGFSTDTQYF; CDR3nt: TGTGCCAGCAGGATAGCGGGGTTTAGCACAGATACGCAGTATTTT
d_gene: NA; v_gene: TRBV12-3/TRBV12-4; j_gene: TRBJ2-7; abundance: few; CDR3aa: CASSLDQAHYEQYF; CDR3nt: TGTGCCAGCAGTTTGGACCAGGCGCACTACGAGCAGTACTTC
d_gene: TRBD1; v_gene: TRBV6-5; j_gene: TRBJ1-1; abundance: many; CDR3aa: CASSYHRGAEAFF; CDR3nt: TGTGCCAGCAGTTATCACAGGGGGGCCGAAGCTTTCTTT
d_gene: NA; v_gene: TRBV11-2; j_gene: TRBJ2-1; abundance: NA; CDR3aa: CASSSVPWHLERFF; CDR3nt: TGTGCCAGCAGCTCAGTCCCTTGGCACCTGGAGCGGTTCTTC
d_gene: NA; v_gene: TRBV5-1; j_gene: TRBJ2-5; abundance: many; CDR3aa: CASSFWDYQETQYF; CDR3nt: TGCGCCAGCAGCTTTTGGGATTACCAAGAGACCCAGTACTTC
d_gene: NA; v_gene: TRBV14; j_gene: TRBJ2-7; abundance: once; CDR3aa: CASSQDSGVISYEQYF; CDR3nt: TGTGCCAGCAGCCAAGATAGCGGAGTAATATCCTACGAGCAGTACTTC
d_gene: NA; v_gene: TRBV14; j_gene: TRBJ1-1; abundance: many; CDR3aa: CASSPTMNTEAFF; CDR3nt: TGTGCCAGCAGCCCGACAATGAACACTGAAGCTTTCTTT
d_gene: NA; v_gene: TRBV7-9; j_gene: TRBJ2-3; abundance: many; CDR3aa: CASSFFGLASTDTQYF; CDR3nt: TGTGCCAGCAGCTTCTTCGGGCTAGCCAGCACAGATACGCAGTATTTT
d_gene: NA; v_gene: TRBV6-2/TRBV6-3; j_gene: TRBJ2-2; abundance: many; CDR3aa: CASSYPRGGELFF; CDR3nt: TGTGCCAGCAGTTACCCCCGTGGGGGGGAGCTGTTTTTT
d_gene: NA; v_gene: TRBV6-2/TRBV6-3; j_gene: TRBJ2-7; abundance: NA; CDR3aa: CASSLAETYEQYF; CDR3nt: TGTGCCAGCAGTTTAGCGGAGACCTACGAGCAGTACTTC
d_gene: NA; v_gene: TRBV9; j_gene: TRBJ2-5; abundance: NA; CDR3aa: CASSDPGGTDAPFQETQYF; CDR3nt: TGTGCCAGCAGTGACCCCGGCGGGACAGATGCTCCCTTCCAAGAGACCCAGTACTTC
d_gene: NA; v_gene: TRBV3-1; j_gene: TRBJ2-7; abundance: many; CDR3aa: CASSRAPVLGQYF; CDR3nt: TGTGCCAGCAGCCGGGCCCCTGTACTGGGGCAGTACTTC
d_gene: NA; v_gene: TRBV7-2; j_gene: TRBJ2-1; abundance: many; CDR3aa: CASSLGGGAYNEQFF; CDR3nt: TGTGCCAGCAGCTTAGGTGGCGGGGCCTACAATGAGCAGTTCTTC
d_gene: TRBD1; v_gene: TRBV4-3; j_gene: TRBJ1-1; abundance: NA; CDR3aa: CASSSGQRQGGTEAFF; CDR3nt: TGCGCCAGCAGCTCCGGCCAAAGACAGGGTGGCACTGAAGCTTTCTTT
d_gene: TRBD1; v_gene: TRBV7-2; j_gene: TRBJ1-1; abundance: NA; CDR3aa: CASTGGLGTEAFF; CDR3nt: TGTGCCAGCACAGGGGGACTGGGCACTGAAGCTTTCTTT
d_gene: NA; v_gene: TRBV7-9; j_gene: TRBJ2-2; abundance: NA; CDR3aa: CASRREINTGELFF; CDR3nt: TGTGCCAGCCGACGGGAGATTAACACCGGGGAGCTGTTTTTT
d_gene: TRBD2; v_gene: TRBV20-1; j_gene: TRBJ2-7; abundance: NA; CDR3aa: CSAREAGGPPYEQYF; CDR3nt: TGCAGTGCTAGAGAGGCGGGAGGGCCTCCCTACGAGCAGTACTTC
d_gene: TRBD2; v_gene: TRBV20-1; j_gene: TRBJ2-1; abundance: NA; CDR3aa: CSARGPSGVDEQFF; CDR3nt: TGCAGTGCAAGGGGCCCTAGCGGGGTTGATGAGCAGTTCTTC
d_gene: NA; v_gene: TRBV7-2; j_gene: TRBJ1-1; abundance: few; CDR3aa: CASSLDLVGGVTEAFF; CDR3nt: TGTGCCAGCAGCTTAGATCTTGTCGGAGGAGTCACTGAAGCTTTCTTT
d_gene: TRBD2; v_gene: TRBV10-3; j_gene: TRBJ2-1; abundance: NA; CDR3aa: CAISESIGLAQNEQFF; CDR3nt: TGTGCCATCAGTGAGTCGATTGGACTAGCCCAGAATGAGCAGTTCTTC
d_gene: NA; v_gene: TRBV9; j_gene: TRBJ1-2; abundance: few; CDR3aa: CASSEAGSQGYTF; CDR3nt: TGTGCCAGCAGCGAGGCAGGGTCTCAAGGCTACACCTTC
d_gene: TRBD2; v_gene: TRBV10-3; j_gene: TRBJ2-3; abundance: NA; CDR3aa: CAISEELANTDTQYF; CDR3nt: TGTGCCATCAGTGAAGAACTAGCGAACACAGATACGCAGTATTTT
d_gene: NA; v_gene: TRBV7-7; j_gene: TRBJ2-2; abundance: NA; CDR3aa: CASSPRGGTNTGELFF; CDR3nt: TGTGCCAGCAGCCCTCGGGGCGGTACGAACACCGGGGAGCTGTTTTTT
d_gene: NA; v_gene: TRBV10-3; j_gene: TRBJ1-3; abundance: NA; CDR3aa: CAISVPASGNTIYF; CDR3nt: TGTGCCATCAGTGTCCCCGCCTCTGGAAACACCATATATTTT
d_gene: NA; v_gene: TRBV7-8; j_gene: TRBJ1-1; abundance: few; CDR3aa: CASSKKEINPALKHAEAFF; CDR3nt: TGTGCCAGCAGCAAGAAAGAAATCAATCCCGCCTTGAAACACGCTGAAGCTTTCTTT
d_gene: TRBD2; v_gene: TRBV19; j_gene: TRBJ2-2; abundance: few; CDR3aa: CASSIGTRGYGELFF; CDR3nt: TGTGCCAGTAGTATAGGGACTAGAGGATACGGGGAGCTGTTTTTT
d_gene: NA; v_gene: TRBV11-2; j_gene: TRBJ2-5; abundance: few; CDR3aa: CASSWGQGLANRQETQYF; CDR3nt: TGTGCCAGCAGCTGGGGACAGGGACTAGCGAACCGACAAGAGACCCAGTACTTC
d_gene: NA; v_gene: TRBV7-6; j_gene: TRBJ2-3; abundance: few; CDR3aa: CASSLAVIRDLSTDTQYF; CDR3nt: TGTGCCAGCAGCTTAGCGGTAATTAGGGACCTTAGCACAGATACGCAGTATTTT
d_gene: NA; v_gene: TRBV27; j_gene: TRBJ2-7; abundance: many; CDR3aa: CASSPLFTGTSGYEQYF; CDR3nt: TGTGCCAGCAGTCCCCTATTTACAGGGACCTCTGGCTACGAGCAGTACTTC
d_gene: NA; v_gene: TRBV6-2/TRBV6-3; j_gene: TRBJ1-2; abundance: few; CDR3aa: CASSSPDTYGYTF; CDR3nt: TGTGCCAGCAGCTCACCCGACACCTATGGCTACACCTTC
d_gene: NA; v_gene: TRBV7-6; j_gene: TRBJ2-7; abundance: once; CDR3aa: CASSLGQGEGEQYF; CDR3nt: TGTGCCAGCAGCTTAGGTCAGGGAGAAGGCGAGCAGTACTTC
d_gene: NA; v_gene: TRBV7-9; j_gene: TRBJ2-1; abundance: many; CDR3aa: CASSPREGYGLNEQFF; CDR3nt: TGTGCCAGCAGCCCACGAGAAGGGTATGGCCTGAATGAGCAGTTCTTC
d_gene: TRBD1; v_gene: TRBV28; j_gene: TRBJ1-1; abundance: NA; CDR3aa: CASSPPPDRGPVPEAFF; CDR3nt: TGTGCCAGCAGTCCCCCCCCGGACAGGGGGCCAGTGCCAGAAGCTTTCTTT
d_gene: NA; v_gene: TRBV5-1; j_gene: TRBJ2-7; abundance: few; CDR3aa: CASSLVWGSAYEQYF; CDR3nt: TGCGCCAGCAGCTTGGTTTGGGGGTCAGCCTACGAGCAGTACTTC
d_gene: NA; v_gene: TRBV19; j_gene: TRBJ2-2; abundance: NA; CDR3aa: CASSIWKITGALFF; CDR3nt: TGTGCCAGTAGTATATGGAAAATCACCGGGGCGCTGTTTTTT
d_gene: NA; v_gene: TRBV4-3; j_gene: TRBJ2-5; abundance: few; CDR3aa: CASSQDTADGETQYF; CDR3nt: TGCGCCAGCAGCCAAGATACAGCGGATGGGGAGACCCAGTACTTC
d_gene: NA; v_gene: TRBV29-1; j_gene: TRBJ2-3; abundance: many; CDR3aa: CSVEDERGGDTQYF; CDR3nt: TGCAGCGTTGAAGATGAAAGGGGTGGTGATACGCAGTATTTT
d_gene: NA; v_gene: TRBV12-3/TRBV12-4; j_gene: TRBJ2-1; abundance: NA; CDR3aa: CASSSGTQFF; CDR3nt: TGTGCCAGCAGTTCCGGGACACAGTTCTTC
d_gene: NA; v_gene: TRBV29-1; j_gene: TRBJ1-2; abundance: NA; CDR3aa: CSVRLANYGYTF; CDR3nt: TGCAGCGTTCGTCTTGCTAACTATGGCTACACCTTC